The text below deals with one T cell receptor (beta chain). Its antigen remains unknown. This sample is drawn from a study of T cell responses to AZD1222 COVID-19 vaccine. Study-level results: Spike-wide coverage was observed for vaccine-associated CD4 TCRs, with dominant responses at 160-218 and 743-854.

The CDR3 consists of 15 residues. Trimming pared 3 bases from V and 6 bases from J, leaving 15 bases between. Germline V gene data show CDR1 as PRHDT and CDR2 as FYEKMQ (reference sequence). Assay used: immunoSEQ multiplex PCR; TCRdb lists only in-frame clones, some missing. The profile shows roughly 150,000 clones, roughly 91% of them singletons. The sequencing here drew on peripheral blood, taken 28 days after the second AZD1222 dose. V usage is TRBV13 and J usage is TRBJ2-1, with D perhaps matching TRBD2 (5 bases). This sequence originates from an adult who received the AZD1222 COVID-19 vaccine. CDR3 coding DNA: TGTGCCAGCAGCTTTGACCCCTTCGGGGTCAATGAGCAGTTCTTC. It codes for CASSFDPFGVNEQFF.